This T cell receptor beta chain was profiled in a study of CD8+CD57+ T cells in acquired aplastic anemia. Individuals selected for sequencing had exhibited CD8+CD57+ cell expansion on flow cytometry. Genomic DNA was employed as the template in profiling TCR beta VDJ and CDR3. TCRdb analysed the reads with MiXCR anew, one entry per CDR3 protein. The repertoire holds fewer than 85,000 distinct CDR3 sequences, with 55% to 75% as singletons. About this clonotype: The junction departs from germline at one end; a sequencing error may be responsible.

This CDR3 has 16 residues. CDR1 is LNHDA and CDR2 is SQIVND in the germline V gene (reference sequence). The sequence came from a human donor with aplastic anemia. Source material: sorted CD4+, CD8+, or CD8+CD57+ T cells (not recorded which) from PBMCs. The chain couples TRBV19 to TRBJ1-2; the D gene is possibly TRBD1 (5 bases). CDR3 protein: CASSISSGQGNDGYTF. In DNA form, the CDR3 reads TGTGCCAGTAGTATAAGTTCGGGGCAGGGTAACGATGGCTACACCTTC.